This entry lists 15 T cell receptor beta chains sequenced from one sample in a study of blood T cells in healthy people across ages. Together with a sample-barcoded 5' primer, a J-beta primer mix was included in a second PCR lasting about 7 to 11 cycles. One entry per CDR3 protein results from TCRdb running MiXCR on the 5' RACE reads. The table records about 970,000 distinct CDR3 sequences, 51% of them present only once. The sample taken for sequencing was blood. The origin of the receptors is a woman aged 55-69 years in good health.

The chain links TRBV13 to TRBJ2-3, with D perhaps matching TRBD2 (6 bases). CDR1 and CDR2 (germline): PRHDT, FYEKMQ (reference sequence). This CDR3 region has 19 residues. V was trimmed by 0 bases and J by 0 bases, leaving 19 bases between them. The DNA of the CDR3 is TGTGCCAGCAGCTTAGGCCCAGGGATGGCGGGAACTAGCACAGATACGCAGTATTTT. Translated: CASSLGPGMAGTSTDTQYF.

In DNA form, the CDR3 reads TGCGCCAGCAGCCAAGAGGGGTGGGGCGAGAGGCAGTTCTTC. Protein: CASSQEGWGERQFF. V gene TRBV4-1 combines with J gene TRBJ2-1; a weak D match, TRBD1 (5 bases). This CDR3 is 14 amino acids long. CDR1 is MGHRA and CDR2 is YSYEKL in the germline V gene. Trimming shortened V by 0 bases and J by 12 bases, and 15 bases separated the two germline ends.

V and J are TRBV25-1 and TRBJ2-2; TRBD2 matches at 7 bases. V gave up 6 bases and J gave up 2 bases; unmatched junction bases: 3. The CDR3 extends over 14 amino acids. The germline gives CDR1 MGHDK, CDR2 SYGVNS. CDR3 sequence (DNA): TGTGCCAGCAGAGCTAGCGGAAACACCGGGGAGCTGTTTTTT. Encoded protein: CASRASGNTGELFF.

The CDR3 loop is CASRDRGSVGYTF. The DNA for the CDR3 is TGTGCCAGCAGGGACAGGGGGTCAGTGGGCTACACCTTC. V and J are TRBV9 and TRBJ1-2; 10 nucleotides align to TRBD1. The ends lost 5 bases at V and 8 bases at J; junction bases unmatched: 6. The germline CDR1 and CDR2 sequences are SGDLS and YYNGEE. The CDR3 is made up of 13 amino acids. The entire variable domain, with the rest obtained from reference TRBV9 and TRBJ1-2, is as follows: DSGVTQTPKHLITATGQRVTLRCSPRSGDLSVYWYQQSLDQGLQFLIQYYNGEERAKGNILERFSAQQFPDLHSELNLSSLELGDSALYFCASRDRGSVGYTFGSGTRLTVV.

The J gene is TRBJ2-1, the V gene TRBV20-1; D is perhaps TRBD2 (6 bases). CDR3 length equals 16 residues. Trimming shortened V by 1 base and J by 2 bases, and 15 bases separated the two germline ends. CDR1 DFQATT and CDR2 SNEGSKA come from the germline V gene (reference sequence). The CDR3 DNA sequence: TGCAGTGCTAGAGTTTTTGGGAGGTCCCCCTACAATGAGCAGTTCTTC. Its protein is CSARVFGRSPYNEQFF.

This chain uses TRBV7-2 with TRBJ2-5; D gene uncertain. The end of the DNA fits TRBJ2-7 better, so the J call may be wrong. Germline V gene data show CDR1 as SGHTA and CDR2 as FQGNSA. CDR3 length equals 15 residues. The CDR3 protein is CASSLKGSADYEQYF. The CDR3 DNA follows: TGTGCCAGCAGCTTAAAGGGATCGGCGGACTACGAGCAGTACTTC.

In its sample, this clonotype was seen a few times. The chain employs TRBV15 and TRBJ1-2; D is unresolved. The CDR3 loop spans 15 amino acids. Trimming cost V 0 bases and J 6 bases, with 14 bases left between them. Germline CDR1 and CDR2: LNHNV and YYDKDF (reference sequence). CDR3 bases: TGTGCCACCAGCAGAGAGGGCAGAGCCCTTGATGGCTACACCTTC. This gives the protein CATSREGRALDGYTF.

The genes are TRBV5-1 and TRBJ2-3, with D hard to call. The CDR3 covers 14 residues. Trimming removed 1 base from V and 2 bases from J, with 8 bases in between. Germline V gene sequence: CDR1 SGHRS, CDR2 YFSETQ. CDR3 coding DNA: TGCGCCAGCAGCTTGAAAGGGTTCACAGATACGCAGTATTTT. Its translation is CASSLKGFTDTQYF.

About this clonotype itself: One end of the junction does not line up with germline, which may come from a read error. The gene calls are TRBV29-1 and TRBJ2-4, with 10 bases aligning to TRBD2. The CDR3 consists of 17 residues. The germline V gene has CDR1 SQVTM and CDR2 ANQGSEA. Here the CDR3 reads CSVEASLAGAAKSIQYF. In nucleotides, the CDR3 is TGCAGCGTTGAAGCAAGCCTAGCGGGGGCTGCCAAAAGCATTCAGTACTTC.

In its sample, this clonotype was seen a few times. In DNA form, the CDR3 reads TGTGCCATCAGTGGGCAGGTGAACACTGAAGCTTTCTTT. Translating gives CAISGQVNTEAFF. V usage is TRBV10-3 and J usage is TRBJ1-1; no clear D. The V gene's germline CDR1 is ENHRY and CDR2 SYGVKD. The CDR3 totals 13 residues. The germline V and J ends were trimmed by 4 bases and 0 bases, with 6 bases remaining between them.

This clonotype was counted between two and nine times. V usage is TRBV6-2 or TRBV6-3 and J usage is TRBJ2-5; D perhaps matches TRBD1 (5 bases). CDR1 and CDR2 (germline): MNHEY, SVGEGT. Trimming left V 5 bases short and J 2 bases short, with 15 bases between. The CDR3 has 15 amino acids. In DNA, the CDR3 is TGTGCCAGCAGTCCGGATCCGGACATTCAAGAGACCCAGTACTTC. This codes for CASSPDPDIQETQYF.

The V gene is TRBV4-1, the J gene TRBJ2-7, with D possibly matching TRBD2 (5 bases). Trimming took off 1 base at V and 0 bases at J, with 10 bases between the two ends. Germline CDR1 and CDR2: MGHRA and YSYEKL. The CDR3 has 15 amino acids. CDR3 nucleotide sequence: TGCGCCAGCAGCCAAGGTCCTGAGGGCTCCTACGAGCAGTACTTC. Translation gives CASSQGPEGSYEQYF.

V gene TRBV6-2 or TRBV6-3 combines with J gene TRBJ2-1; 8 bases align to TRBD1. This CDR3 is 14 amino acids long. The germline CDR1 and CDR2 sequences are MNHEY and SVGEGT. J gave up 6 bases and V 7 bases, and 8 bases lay outside the gene matches. The CDR3 bases are TGTGCCAGCACCCTGGACAGGGTGGGCAATGAGCAGTTCTTC. Translation gives CASTLDRVGNEQFF.

The chain couples TRBV12-3 or TRBV12-4 to TRBJ2-6; no clear D gene. V dropped 7 bases and J dropped 0 bases, with 4 bases sitting between them. There are 13 residues in the CDR3. The CDR3: CASMNSGANVLTF. DNA of the CDR3: TGTGCCAGCATGAACTCTGGGGCCAACGTCCTGACTTTC.

The chain uses TRBV14 and TRBJ1-3; D remains unclear. Germline loops: CDR1 SGHDN, CDR2 FVKESK. V shed 2 bases and J shed 0 bases, with 5 bases lying between them. CDR3 size: 14 residues. The chain's CDR3 is CASSQLTSGNTIYF. CDR3 nucleotides: TGTGCCAGCAGCCAACTAACCTCTGGAAACACCATATATTTT.